These 13 T cell receptor beta chains came from one sample sequenced in a study of cytomegalovirus exposure and HLA in healthy donors. This PCR relied on a set of 60 Vbeta primers and 13 Jbeta primers. Assay used: immunoSEQ multiplex PCR; TCRdb lists only in-frame clones, some missing. Of about 140,000 clones listed, less than 80% are singletons. Sequenced input: PBMCs. The origin of the receptors is a female donor in good health and CMV-seropositive.

The rearrangement uses TRBV19 and TRBJ1-1; D not resolved. Germline V gives CDR1 LNHDA, CDR2 SQIVND (reference sequence). V was cut by 1 base and J by 4 bases, with 7 bases left in between. There are 13 residues in the CDR3. DNA for the CDR3: TGTGCCAGTAGTATAGGGAGCGTCACTGAAGCTTTCTTT. Residues: CASSIGSVTEAFF.

This clone was counted a few times. V and J are TRBV5-4 and TRBJ2-6, with TRBD2 matching over 8 bases. CDR1 SGHNT and CDR2 YYREEE come from the germline V gene (reference sequence). This CDR3 is built from 15 residues. The V segment lost 4 bases and the J segment 4 bases; nucleotides outside the gene matches: 4. The CDR3 spells CASSPGGEGANVLTF. The CDR3 nucleotides are TGTGCCAGCAGCCCCGGGGGGGAAGGGGCCAACGTCCTGACTTTC.

The rearrangement uses TRBV6-1 and TRBJ1-6, with D hard to call. The V gene lost 1 base and the J gene lost 5 bases, with 9 bases spanning the gap. The CDR3 runs 15 residues. The germline gives CDR1 MNHNS, CDR2 SASEGT. CDR3 nucleotides: TGTGCCAGCAGTGAAGTCGGCGGGGATAATTCACCCCTCCACTTT. It is translated as CASSEVGGDNSPLHF.

The rearrangement uses TRBV5-1 and TRBJ2-6; tentatively, D is TRBD2 (5 bases). CDR3 size: 17 residues. The V gene lost 7 bases and the J gene lost 0 bases, with 17 bases spanning the gap. Germline V CDR1 and CDR2: SGHRS, YFSETQ. CDR3 DNA sequence: TGCGCCAGCGAGGCTACGGGAAAAGCCTCTGGGGCCAACGTCCTGACTTTC. The encoded protein is CASEATGKASGANVLTF.

V is TRBV27 and J is TRBJ1-2; D is possibly TRBD1 (6 bases). The CDR3 has 15 amino acids. CDR1 and CDR2 (germline): MNHEY, SMNVEV (reference sequence). Trimming removed 4 bases from V and 6 bases from J, with 18 bases in between. CDR3 coding DNA: TGTGCCAGCAGTTCGGACAGCACGGCGAATGATGGCTACACCTTC. Translated, it gives CASSSDSTANDGYTF.

This clone was picked up one time. V usage is TRBV4-2 and J usage is TRBJ2-2, with D unclear. V was cut by 2 bases and J by 0 bases, with 7 bases left in between. Germline V CDR1 and CDR2: LGHNA, YNFKEQ. This CDR3 spans 15 amino acids. The CDR3 sequence is CASSQTTTNTGELFF. CDR3 coding DNA: TGTGCCAGCAGCCAAACAACGACGAACACCGGGGAGCTGTTTTTT.

The chain has TRBV7-8 and TRBJ1-2; D may be TRBD1 (5 bases). Germline-derived CDR1 and CDR2 are SGHVS and FQNEAQ. V lost 1 base to trimming and J lost 4 bases, with 10 bases between them. CDR3 size: 14 residues. CDR3 nucleotides: TGTGCCAGCAGCTTAGGGGGCGGCAGCTATGGCTACACCTTC. Encoded protein: CASSLGGGSYGYTF.

This clone was counted a few times. V gene TRBV2 combines with J gene TRBJ2-3, with 8 bases matching TRBD2. This CDR3 spans 14 amino acids. The junction had 6 bases not matched to a gene; V was cut back by 4 bases and J by 6 bases. Germline CDR1 is SNHLY and CDR2 is FYNNEI. The CDR3 region has the DNA TGTGCCAGCAGTGTGACGGGGGGGAGCGATACGCAGTATTTT. Translating it yields CASSVTGGSDTQYF.

V and J are TRBV18 and TRBJ2-7; D is possibly TRBD2 (6 bases). CDR1 is KGHSH, CDR2 LQKENI, per germline. The length of the CDR3 is 14 residues. The V and J ends lost 2 bases and 4 bases respectively, with 12 bases between them. The CDR3: CASSPLDYTYEQYF. The CDR3 region has the DNA TGTGCCAGCTCACCATTGGACTATACTTACGAGCAGTACTTC.

This clone was detected only once. V usage is TRBV5-1 and J usage is TRBJ2-7, with D possibly TRBD2 on 5 matching bases. The germline CDR1 and CDR2 sequences are SGHRS and YFSETQ. The CDR3 loop spans 15 amino acids. Trimming removed 4 bases from V and 1 base from J, with 15 bases in between. The CDR3 region is CASSPGDLASYEQYF. The CDR3 region has the DNA TGCGCCAGCAGCCCGGGCGACTTAGCGTCCTACGAGCAGTACTTC.

The rearrangement joins TRBV14 to TRBJ1-4, with 7 bases lining up with TRBD1. V shed 4 bases, J shed 5 bases, and the junction held 10 bases outside the gene matches. Germline CDR1 is SGHDN and CDR2 is FVKESK. This CDR3 has 16 amino acids. The CDR3 here is CASSPRNRGKNEKLFF. DNA for the CDR3: TGTGCCAGCAGCCCGAGAAACAGGGGAAAAAATGAAAAACTGTTTTTT.

The chain links TRBV19 to TRBJ2-7; 9 positions agree with TRBD1. Per germline, CDR1 LNHDA and CDR2 SQIVND (reference sequence). V lost 4 bases to trimming and J lost 1 base; unmatched junction nucleotides: 11. This CDR3 region has 17 residues. The CDR3 DNA is TGTGCCAGTAGTACGTTTTGGGGGACAGGGCAGTCCTACGAGCAGTACTTC. This encodes CASSTFWGTGQSYEQYF.

This chain connects TRBV5-6 to TRBJ2-2; D perhaps matches TRBD2 (6 bases). V was trimmed by 0 bases and J by 0 bases, leaving 12 bases between them. Germline CDR1 reads SGHDT; CDR2 reads YYEEEE. The CDR3 spans 17 residues. CDR3 in amino acids: CASSLAGWDSNTGELFF. For the CDR3, the DNA is TGTGCCAGCAGCTTGGCCGGGTGGGACTCGAACACCGGGGAGCTGTTTTTT.